This T cell receptor beta chain was sequenced during a study of blood T cell repertoires in COVID-19. Study-level background: COVID-19 samples, acute and convalescent, were from the United States, Italy and Spain.

This clone came up once. One junction end does not reproduce the germline sequence, and a read error may be involved. The CDR3 spans 15 residues. Germline values: CDR1 MNHEY, CDR2 SMNVEV (reference sequence). The table came from immunoSEQ multiplex PCR; TCRdb's copy has only in-frame clones and leaves some out. The sample records 150,000 to 200,000 clones, around two thirds being singletons. Sequencing used peripheral blood. The genes are TRBV27 and TRBJ2-1; tentative D call: TRBD2 (6 bases). This receptor was identified in a woman aged 80 or older with acute or convalescent COVID-19. The CDR3 bases are TGTGTCAGCAGTTTTTCCCAGACTAGAACCAATGAGCAGTTCTTC. Its translation is CVSSFSQTRTNEQFF.